This T cell receptor beta chain was documented in a study of CD4+ T cells in melanoma. Study-level findings and limits: CD8+ T cell, macrophage and B cell function reportedly correlated with neoantigen-specific CD4+ T cells.

Measured with immunoSEQ multiplex PCR; TCRdb has only the in-frame clones, and not every one. This table holds about 9,600 clones, less than 85% found once. Looked up from germline, CDR1 is SGHAT and CDR2 is FQNNGV. V gave up 1 base and J gave up 4 bases, with 20 bases separating them. CDR3 length equals 17 residues. A word on this clone: Its antigen is not known.

Source material: cells from a culture (not recorded whether cultured in vitro). This chain links TRBV11-2 with TRBJ2-7; D is perhaps TRBD1 or TRBD2 (6 bases each). The TCR comes from a human donor with melanoma. CDR3 residues: CASSLVELGARGYEQYF. For the CDR3, the DNA is TGTGCCAGCAGCTTAGTCGAGTTGGGGGCGCGGGGTTACGAGCAGTACTTC. The complete variable domain, with remaining parts taken from reference TRBV11-2 and TRBJ2-7, reads EAGVAQSPRYKIIEKRQSVAFWCNPISGHATLYWYQQILGQGPKLLIQFQNNGVVDDSQLPKDRFSAERLKGVDSTLKIQPAKLEDSAVYLCASSLVELGARGYEQYFGPGTRLTVT.